The 17 T cell receptor beta chains in this list originate from one sample, sequenced in a study of PD-L1 blockade in urothelial cancer. Time point here: pretreatment peripheral blood. Clones were sequenced by immunoSEQ multiplex PCR, and TCRdb holds only the in-frame ones, with some missing. The repertoire holds 60,000 to 75,000 clones, with around 83% as singletons. The sample consisted of PBMCs, taken around atezolizumab (anti-PD-L1) treatment. All receptors derive from a woman in her seventies with urothelial cancer.

The gene calls are TRBV20-1 and TRBJ2-7, with D maybe TRBD2 (5 bases). This CDR3 is 11 amino acids long. Germline loops: CDR1 DFQATT, CDR2 SNEGSKA (reference sequence). Trimming shortened V by 5 bases and J by 3 bases, and 8 bases separated the two germline ends. The DNA for the CDR3 is TGCAGTGCTCATACTAGCTACGAGCAGTACTTC. Translated, it gives CSAHTSYEQYF.

This chain uses TRBV28 with TRBJ1-3; TRBD1 is a possible D gene (6 bases). Germline V gene lookup returns CDR1 MDHEN and CDR2 SYDVKM. The length of the CDR3 is 16 residues. The germline V and J ends were trimmed by 10 bases and 0 bases, with 19 bases remaining between them. In nucleotides, the CDR3 is TGTGCCACGCTTCCAGGGGACCTTAGCTCTGGAAACACCATATATTTT. Protein product: CATLPGDLSSGNTIYF.

The chain links TRBV5-6 to TRBJ1-4; D unresolved. CDR1 is SGHDT, CDR2 YYEEEE, per germline. V was pared by 4 bases and J by 0 bases, with 16 bases between. This CDR3 region has 17 residues. Here the CDR3 reads CASSTLRLAATNEKLFF. Written as DNA, the CDR3 is TGTGCCAGCAGCACCCTCCGTCTAGCCGCAACTAATGAAAAACTGTTTTTT.

This clone is a singleton in its sample. This rearrangement joins TRBV7-2 to TRBJ2-5, with a weak D call TRBD1 (5 bases). Germline V gives CDR1 SGHTA, CDR2 FQGNSA. The V gene lost 2 bases and the J gene lost 4 bases, with 11 bases spanning the gap. The CDR3 has 14 residues. The CDR3 reads CASSLLGVSETQYF. Written as DNA, the CDR3 is TGTGCCAGCAGCTTATTAGGGGTGTCAGAGACCCAGTACTTC.

V usage is TRBV18 and J usage is TRBJ1-4; D remains ambiguous. CDR1 and CDR2 from the germline V gene are KGHSH and LQKENI. Trimming pared 3 bases from V and 7 bases from J, leaving 9 bases between. The CDR3 spans 13 residues. In DNA, the CDR3 is TGTGCCAGCTCACCGAGGGAGGGTGAAAAACTGTTTTTT. Its protein product is CASSPREGEKLFF.

The chain joins TRBV7-2 to TRBJ2-7, with TRBD1 as a possible D gene (5 bases). In germline, CDR1 is SGHTA, CDR2 FQGNSA. Trimming took 3 bases from V and 5 from J, leaving 11 bases between them. The length of the CDR3 is 13 residues. The chain's CDR3 is CASSFSGYNEQYF. The CDR3 DNA sequence: TGTGCCAGCAGCTTCTCAGGGTACAACGAGCAGTACTTC. The full variable domain, completed using reference TRBV7-2 and TRBJ2-7, is GAGVSQSPSNKVTEKGKDVELRCDPISGHTALYWYRQSLGQGLEFLIYFQGNSAPDKSGLPSDRFSAERTGGSVSTLTIQRTQQEDSAVYLCASSFSGYNEQYFGPGTRLTVT.

The chain has TRBV5-1 and TRBJ2-1; 12 nucleotides align to TRBD2. V shed 0 bases, J shed 10 bases, and the junction held 8 bases outside the gene matches. Germline V lookup: CDR1 SGHRS, CDR2 YFSETQ. The CDR3 has 16 residues. The CDR3 DNA reads TGCGCCAGCAGCTTGGCCAGACTAGCGGGAGTTGACGAGCAGTTCTTC. Encoded protein: CASSLARLAGVDEQFF.

V usage is TRBV6-5 and J usage is TRBJ1-4; 9 positions agree with TRBD1. This CDR3 region has 14 residues. Germline CDR1 is MNHEY and CDR2 is SVGAGI. Germline trimming cut 6 bases from V and 7 bases from J; bases unmatched to any gene: 6. CDR3 nucleotide sequence: TGTGCCAGCAGGCGGGACAGGGACGCTGAAAAACTGTTTTTT. Translating it yields CASRRDRDAEKLFF.

The rearrangement uses TRBV9 and TRBJ2-2, with 10 positions matching TRBD1. Germline V gene sequence: CDR1 SGDLS, CDR2 YYNGEE. The CDR3 contains 14 residues. The V segment lost 3 bases and the J segment 11 bases; nucleotides outside the gene matches: 7. CDR3 nucleotides: TGTGCCAGCAGCGCGTGGGACAGGGGACCAGAGCTGTTTTTT. Translated, it gives CASSAWDRGPELFF.

The chain is built from TRBV2 and TRBJ2-3; TRBD2 matches at 9 bases. CDR1 and CDR2 from the germline V gene are SNHLY and FYNNEI. This CDR3 has 16 residues. The J segment lost 4 bases and the V segment lost 1 base, leaving 6 bases of the junction unmatched. CDR3: CASSEVRLADADTQYF. CDR3 DNA sequence: TGTGCCAGCAGTGAAGTCAGACTAGCGGATGCAGATACGCAGTATTTT.

The chain is built from TRBV7-9 and TRBJ2-7, with D possibly matching TRBD1 (6 bases). The CDR3 has 14 residues. Per the germline V gene, CDR1 is SEHNR and CDR2 is FQNEAQ (reference sequence). Between the trimmed V and J ends, which lost 6 bases and 6 bases, there was a span of 18 bases. The CDR3 DNA follows: TGTGCCAGCAGTCTAGGGGGTCTGACAGGCGAGCAGTACTTC. This encodes CASSLGGLTGEQYF.

The chain recombines TRBV6-6 with TRBJ2-3; 8 nucleotides align to TRBD1. The CDR3 consists of 14 residues. Per germline, CDR1 MNHNY and CDR2 SVGAGI (reference sequence). The junction had 5 bases not matched to a gene; V was cut back by 5 bases and J by 4 bases. CDR3 protein: CASSDKQGADTQYF. Written as DNA, the CDR3 is TGTGCCAGCAGTGACAAACAGGGGGCAGATACGCAGTATTTT.

The chain links TRBV6-5 to TRBJ2-7; 10 bases map to TRBD1. The CDR3 contains 14 residues. Per the germline V gene, CDR1 is MNHEY and CDR2 is SVGAGI. The ends lost 5 bases at V and 4 bases at J; junction bases unmatched: 5. CDR3 region: CASSGPGQGYEQYF. For the CDR3, the DNA is TGTGCCAGCAGTGGACCGGGACAGGGGTACGAGCAGTACTTC.

The chain employs TRBV7-7 and TRBJ2-7, with D uncertain. The V end lost 5 bases, the J end lost 3 bases, and 11 bases lay between the germline ends. CDR1 and CDR2 (germline): SSHAT, FNYEAQ (reference sequence). This CDR3 has 13 amino acids. The chain's CDR3 is CASSPSQDYEQYF. CDR3 DNA: TGTGCCAGCAGCCCCTCGCAGGACTACGAGCAGTACTTC. Full variable domain (missing parts from reference TRBV7-7 and TRBJ2-7): GAGVSQSPRYKVTKRGQDVTLRCDPISSHATLYWYQQALGQGPEFLTYFNYEAQPDKSGLPSDRFSAERPEGSISTLTIQRTEQRDSAMYRCASSPSQDYEQYFGPGTRLTVT.

The chain is built from TRBV7-9 and TRBJ2-7, with 8 bases lining up with TRBD1. Trimming removed 5 bases from V and 1 base from J; junction bases left unmatched: 7. Germline lookup yields CDR1 SEHNR and CDR2 FQNEAQ (reference sequence). The length of the CDR3 is 15 residues. The CDR3: CASSRGTGRSYEQYF. In nucleotides, the CDR3 is TGTGCCAGCAGCCGCGGGACAGGTCGATCCTACGAGCAGTACTTC. Complete variable domain (other parts from reference TRBV7-9 and TRBJ2-7): DTGVSQNPRHKITKRGQNVTFRCDPISEHNRLYWYRQTLGQGPEFLTYFQNEAQLEKSRLLSDRFSAERPKGSFSTLEIQRTEQGDSAMYLCASSRGTGRSYEQYFGPGTRLTVT.

The V call is TRBV7-2, the J call TRBJ1-1; D is perhaps TRBD1 (6 bases). Germline V lookup: CDR1 SGHTA, CDR2 FQGNSA. The germline V and J ends were trimmed by 5 bases and 11 bases, with 18 bases remaining between them. The CDR3 is 13 residues long. The CDR3 DNA is TGTGCCAGCAGCCCTCCAGTACAGGGTAGCGCTTTCTTT. Translation: CASSPPVQGSAFF.

This chain joins TRBV6-5 and TRBJ1-3; the D is unclear. The length of the CDR3 is 13 residues. The V and J ends lost 0 bases and 9 bases respectively, with 9 bases between them. Germline CDR1 MNHEY, CDR2 SVGAGI. CDR3 protein: CASSYSEASTIYF. CDR3 nucleotide sequence: TGTGCCAGCAGTTACTCAGAAGCGAGCACCATATATTTT.